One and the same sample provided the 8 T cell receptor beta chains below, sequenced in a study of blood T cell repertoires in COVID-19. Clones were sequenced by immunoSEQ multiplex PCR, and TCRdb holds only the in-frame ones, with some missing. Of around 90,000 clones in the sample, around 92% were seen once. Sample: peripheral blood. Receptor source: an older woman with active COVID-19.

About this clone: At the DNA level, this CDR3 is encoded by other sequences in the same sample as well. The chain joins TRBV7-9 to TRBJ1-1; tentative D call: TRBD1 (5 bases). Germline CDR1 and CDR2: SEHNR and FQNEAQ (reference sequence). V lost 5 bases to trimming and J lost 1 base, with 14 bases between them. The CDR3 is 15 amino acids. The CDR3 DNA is TGTGCCAGCAGCCCTAGGGGCACGGCGAACACTGAAGCTTTCTTT. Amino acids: CASSPRGTANTEAFF. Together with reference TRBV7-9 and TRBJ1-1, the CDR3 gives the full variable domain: DTGVSQNPRHKITKRGQNVTFRCDPISEHNRLYWYRQTLGQGPEFLTYFQNEAQLEKSRLLSDRFSAERPKGSFSTLEIQRTEQGDSAMYLCASSPRGTANTEAFFGQGTRLTVV.

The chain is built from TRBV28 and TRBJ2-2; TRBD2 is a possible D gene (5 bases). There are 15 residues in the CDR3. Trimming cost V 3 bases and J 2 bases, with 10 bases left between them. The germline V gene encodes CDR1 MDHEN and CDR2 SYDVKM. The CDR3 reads CASSFTGTNTGELFF. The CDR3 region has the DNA TGTGCCAGCAGTTTCACGGGAACTAACACCGGGGAGCTGTTTTTT.

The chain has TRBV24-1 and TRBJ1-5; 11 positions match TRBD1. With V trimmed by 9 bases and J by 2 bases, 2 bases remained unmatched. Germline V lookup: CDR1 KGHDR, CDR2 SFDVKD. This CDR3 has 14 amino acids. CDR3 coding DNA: TGTGCCACCGGGACAGGGGGTGGCAATCAGCCCCAGCATTTT. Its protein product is CATGTGGGNQPQHF.

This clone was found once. Written as DNA, the CDR3 is TGCGCCAGCAGCTCCGGGACTAGCGGGTTCACAGATACGCAGTATTTT. It codes for CASSSGTSGFTDTQYF. V and J are TRBV5-1 and TRBJ2-3, with 12 positions matching TRBD2. V was clipped by 3 bases and J by 2 bases; unmatched bases: 4. The CDR3 consists of 16 residues. From germline, CDR1 is SGHRS and CDR2 YFSETQ.

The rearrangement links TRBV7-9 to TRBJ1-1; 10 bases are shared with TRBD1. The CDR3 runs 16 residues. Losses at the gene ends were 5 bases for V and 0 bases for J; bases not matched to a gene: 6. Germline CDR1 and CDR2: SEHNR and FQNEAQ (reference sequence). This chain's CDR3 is CASSHWTGGMNTEAFF. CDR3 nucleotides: TGTGCCAGCAGCCATTGGACAGGGGGGATGAACACTGAAGCTTTCTTT. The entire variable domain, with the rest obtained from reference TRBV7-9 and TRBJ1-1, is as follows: DTGVSQNPRHKITKRGQNVTFRCDPISEHNRLYWYRQTLGQGPEFLTYFQNEAQLEKSRLLSDRFSAERPKGSFSTLEIQRTEQGDSAMYLCASSHWTGGMNTEAFFGQGTRLTVV.

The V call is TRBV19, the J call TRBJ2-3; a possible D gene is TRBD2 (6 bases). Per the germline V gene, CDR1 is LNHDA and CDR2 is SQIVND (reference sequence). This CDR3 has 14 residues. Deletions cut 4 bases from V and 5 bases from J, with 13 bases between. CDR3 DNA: TGTGCCAGTAGTAGGGGTGGGACTCGAGATACGCAGTATTTT. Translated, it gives CASSRGGTRDTQYF.

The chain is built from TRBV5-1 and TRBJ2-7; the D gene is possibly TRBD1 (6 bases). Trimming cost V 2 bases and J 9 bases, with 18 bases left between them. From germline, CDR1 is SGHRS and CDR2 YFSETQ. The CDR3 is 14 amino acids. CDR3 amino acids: CASSFQGPLVGQYF. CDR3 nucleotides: TGCGCCAGCAGCTTTCAGGGGCCCCTCGTTGGGCAGTACTTC.

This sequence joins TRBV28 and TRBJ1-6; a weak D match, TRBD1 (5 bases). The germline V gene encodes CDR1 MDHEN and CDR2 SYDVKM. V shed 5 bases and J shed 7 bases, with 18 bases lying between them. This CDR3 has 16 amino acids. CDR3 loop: CASSPWDSAGNSPLHF. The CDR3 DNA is TGTGCCAGCAGTCCGTGGGACTCCGCGGGGAATTCACCCCTCCACTTT.